A single T cell receptor (beta chain) is shown here with its context. This clonotype was detected only a few times. Its target antigen remains unknown. Base qualities are missing; no much larger clone stands one base away. This specimen belongs to a study of T cells after yellow fever vaccination (dated by TCRdb to between 2018 and 2021). Study-wide context: The SMART-Seq v4 Ultra Low Input RNA kit was used to prepare libraries from fractions with low cell numbers. Bulk TCR alpha and beta repertoires were sequenced longitudinally to track T-cell clones before and after primary and booster YFV17D yellow fever vaccination. Two healthy male donors made up the cohort, one aged 18 to 29 years and the other aged 30 to 40 years. Blood was collected at multiple timepoints before and after primary and secondary immunization, and bulk PBMC replicates and cell subsets were isolated. Study-wide findings and limitations: A small share of clonotypes was detected in both CD4 and CD8 compartments, with the overlap likely arising from convergent recombination. After the booster, most clones that had expanded after primary vaccination were detected again (roughly 95% of CD4 and 70% to 90% of CD8), suggesting broad maintenance of memory. Computational filtering was needed because FACS-sorted repertoires could contain abundant contaminating clonotypes from the bulk population. Compared with the primary T-cell response, the secondary T-cell response was weaker but faster, peaking on day 5 rather than day 15. Because only two donors were included in the study, the extent to which the findings can be generalized is limited.

V is clipped by 7 bases and J by 0 bases, and the sequence between their germline boundaries is 12 bases long. CDR1 SGHRS and CDR2 YFSETQ were looked up in the germline V gene. Inclusive of the bounding cysteine and phenylalanine, the CDR3 is 14 residues long. CDR3 DNA is the only sequence kept; it has 42 bases, read in frame from the first base. What this sample's treatment or condition label stands for: live attenuated yellow fever vaccine strain. At each blood-draw timepoint, two biological replicates of bulk PBMCs were obtained. A standard Ficoll-Paque protocol was used to isolate PBMCs from peripheral blood. TriZol was used to extract RNA from bulk PBMCs, CD4 and CD8 fractions, and dextramer-positive and dextramer-negative fractions. TCR cDNA was made using 5'RACE template switching, a step that added a universal primer site and unique molecular identifiers. cDNA synthesis was primed from both the TCR alpha and TCR beta constant segments. Library amplification used two PCR steps, and the second PCR step added sample barcodes and sequencing adapters. Sequencing of the libraries was done on either Illumina HiSeq 2500 (2x100 bp) or NovaSeq (2x150 bp). In the source study's methods: Demultiplexing of reads and collapsing into UMI consensus sequences were performed with MIGEC, and V(D)J alignment was carried out with MiXCR. Clonotypes responding to the vaccine were identified with edgeR on replicate PBMC samples, with the criteria of FDR below 0.01 and a log2 fold change above 5 up to day 15. Bulk clonotypes were assigned CD4 or CD8 identity according to which sequenced CD4 or CD8 repertoire held them at higher abundance. TCRdb ran its own pipeline on the public reads, namely fastp trimming at Q25 and MiXCR clone calling, and kept in-frame beta chains. When rows share a CDR3 protein, they turn into one entry using the most common DNA and genes. The V and J calls were determined by TCRdb, not by the authors. In all, the sample holds about 350,000 distinct CDR3 sequences, and 9.5% to 13% of those were seen once. The top ten clones comprise 15% to 20% of the sample.

The sequenced sample was PBMCs, obtained on the day of the first yellow fever vaccination. The rearrangement joined TRBV5-1 to TRBJ2-3; tentative D gene TRBD1, with 6 bases matching. The receptor's source is a man aged 18 to 29 who received the YFV17D yellow fever vaccine. The DNA sequence is as follows: TGCGCCAGCGGACAGTCCCCTAGCACAGATACGCAGTATTTT. The encoded protein is CASGQSPSTDTQYF.